This T cell receptor beta chain stems from a study of T cell responses to AZD1222 COVID-19 vaccine. Points from the study as a whole: Nearly half of unique spike-specific TCRs reportedly avoided B.1.351 and B.1.1.7 mutated regions. All repertoire sampling was performed exclusively after the peak T cell response.

Analysis merged second doses at about 4 or about 12 weeks. Per germline, CDR1 SGHAT and CDR2 FQNNGV. V was pared by 5 bases and J by 1 base, with 6 bases of the junction left unmatched. CDR3 length: 16 residues. Only in-frame clones appear in the TCRdb table, and some are missing; sequencing was by immunoSEQ multiplex PCR. The sample consists of some 200,000 clones, about 89% of them appearing once. For this clone: Its antigen is undetermined.

The source material was peripheral blood, sampled 28 days after the second AZD1222 dose. The TCR originated in an adult who received the AZD1222 COVID-19 vaccine. The chain links TRBV11-2 to TRBJ1-5, with TRBD1 matching 9 bases. DNA of the CDR3: TGTGCCAGCAGCGCCCAGACAGGGGGGAGCAATCAGCCCCAGCATTTT. This gives the protein CASSAQTGGSNQPQHF. The full variable domain, completed using reference TRBV11-2 and TRBJ1-5, is EAGVAQSPRYKIIEKRQSVAFWCNPISGHATLYWYQQILGQGPKLLIQFQNNGVVDDSQLPKDRFSAERLKGVDSTLKIQPAKLEDSAVYLCASSAQTGGSNQPQHFGDGTRLSIL.